Listed below are T cell receptor beta chains from one sample, sequenced in a study of shared T cell receptors in the human thymus. TCRdb's table, derived via immunoSEQ multiplex PCR, lists solely in-frame clones and lacks some. The sample includes hundreds of thousands of clones, roughly 86% of them seen just once. In addition, the sample was reused for a study of human thymus T cells.

Sequencing was carried out using thymocytes. Receptors were obtained from a boy younger than two with a congenital heart defect. CDR3s include the opening cysteine and the closing phenylalanine or tryptophan. A D gene is named only where the DNA matches it firmly. Not all rows give a size; the values are once, few, many and, for expanded clones, a class.

cdr3_length,d_call,v_call,clone_size,j_call,cdr3_aa,cdr3_nt
14,.,TRBV10-3,.,TRBJ2-1,CAISDPLWRNEQFF,TGTGCCATCAGTGACCCCCTGTGGAGAAATGAGCAGTTCTTC
14,.,TRBV27,.,TRBJ2-1,CASSPGLTYNEQFF,TGTGCCAGCAGTCCGGGACTCACTTACAATGAGCAGTTCTTC
15,TRBD2,TRBV14,.,TRBJ2-1,CASSHGDYWRHEQFF,TGTGCCAGCAGCCACGGGGACTATTGGCGACATGAGCAGTTCTTC
12,.,TRBV28,.,TRBJ2-7,CASSLRGSEQYF,TGTGCCAGCAGTTTAAGGGGCAGCGAGCAGTACTTC
17,.,TRBV4-1,.,TRBJ2-7,CASSQGGDSGRYYEQYF,TGCGCCAGCAGCCAAGGCGGGGATTCCGGGCGTTACTACGAGCAGTACTTC
16,TRBD1,TRBV28,.,TRBJ2-1,CASSLSGTVRINEQFF,TGTGCCAGCAGTTTATCCGGGACAGTCCGAATCAATGAGCAGTTCTTC
18,TRBD1,TRBV14,.,TRBJ2-3,CASSQVNRGPPHTDTQYF,TGTGCCAGCAGCCAAGTAAACAGGGGGCCCCCACACACAGATACGCAGTATTTT
15,.,TRBV7-2,.,TRBJ2-7,CASSLRPRLGYEQYF,TGTGCCAGCAGCTTGAGGCCTAGATTAGGCTACGAGCAGTACTTC
11,.,TRBV30,.,TRBJ2-7,CAWSVGPEQYF,TGTGCCTGGAGTGTTGGGCCCGAGCAGTACTTC
14,.,TRBV27,.,TRBJ1-6,CASSPPGLNSPLHF,TGTGCCAGCAGTCCCCCGGGACTCAATTCACCCCTCCACTTT
15,.,TRBV5-6,.,TRBJ2-3,CASTSDILSTDTQYF,TGTGCCAGCACCTCGGACATCTTAAGCACAGATACGCAGTATTTT
16,TRBD2,TRBV7-9,.,TRBJ2-3,CASSLRLAGRTDTQYF,TGTGCCAGCAGCTTACGACTAGCGGGACGCACAGATACGCAGTATTTT
14,TRBD1,TRBV28,.,TRBJ1-2,CASSLGQGIKGYTF,TGTGCCAGCAGTCTCGGACAGGGGATTAAGGGCTACACCTTC
17,.,TRBV27,.,TRBJ2-7,CASSLGPMDSRHYEQYF,TGTGCCAGCAGTTTGGGGCCTATGGACAGCCGACACTACGAGCAGTACTTC
15,.,TRBV28,.,TRBJ1-2,CASRNRVDPLYGYTF,TGTGCCAGCAGGAACAGGGTGGATCCCCTCTATGGCTACACCTTC
14,TRBD1,TRBV7-9,.,TRBJ1-2,CASSLGDRGEGYTF,TGTGCCAGCAGCTTAGGGGACAGGGGAGAAGGCTACACCTTC
16,.,TRBV4-1,.,TRBJ2-7,CASSQATTHKTYEQYF,TGCGCCAGCAGCCAAGCGACGACTCACAAGACCTACGAGCAGTACTTC
14,.,TRBV7-9,few,TRBJ2-1,CASSSKLPFDEQFF,TGTGCCAGCAGCTCAAAGCTTCCCTTCGATGAGCAGTTCTTC
15,.,TRBV7-9,.,TRBJ2-2,CASSPAGSNTGELFF,TGTGCCAGCAGCCCCGCGGGTTCTAACACCGGGGAGCTGTTTTTT
18,TRBD1,TRBV5-1,.,TRBJ2-6,CASSSRVTGTSGANVLTF,TGCGCCAGCAGCTCCCGGGTGACAGGGACCTCTGGGGCCAACGTCCTGACTTTC
13,.,TRBV2,.,TRBJ2-1,CASRTLQEHEQFF,TGTGCCAGCAGGACCCTACAGGAACATGAGCAGTTCTTC
18,.,TRBV21-1,.,TRBJ2-2,CASRKRTPSGGFAGELFF,TGTGCCAGCAGAAAAAGGACGCCTAGCGGGGGGTTCGCCGGGGAGCTGTTTTTT
19,.,TRBV5-1,.,TRBJ2-3,CASSQDHGAELLGSDTQYF,TGCGCCAGCAGCCAGGACCACGGAGCGGAGCTATTGGGATCAGATACGCAGTATTTT
18,.,TRBV4-3,.,TRBJ2-4,CASSQDFNRDEDKNIQYF,TGCGCCAGCAGCCAAGATTTTAACAGGGACGAGGACAAAAACATTCAGTACTTC
14,.,TRBV5-6,.,TRBJ2-1,CASRPYGHYNEQFF,TGTGCCAGCAGACCGTATGGGCACTACAATGAGCAGTTCTTC
16,.,TRBV2,.,TRBJ2-7,CASKRESEIFSYEQYF,TGTGCCAGCAAAAGGGAGTCTGAGATCTTCTCCTACGAGCAGTACTTC
15,.,TRBV7-9,once,TRBJ1-1,CASSLVTQLNTEAFF,TGTGCCAGCAGCTTAGTTACACAACTGAACACTGAAGCTTTCTTT
19,.,TRBV5-4,.,TRBJ1-1,CASSPVYSGAPDPHTEAFF,TGTGCCAGCAGTCCCGTGTATAGTGGGGCTCCGGATCCTCACACTGAAGCTTTCTTT
16,TRBD1,TRBV28,.,TRBJ2-1,CASSTKRDRVNNEQFF,TGTGCCAGCAGTACTAAACGGGACAGGGTTAACAATGAGCAGTTCTTC
21,TRBD2,TRBV6-1,few,TRBJ2-7,CASSEAGLVLAPGPLSCEQYF,TGTGCCAGCAGTGAAGCGGGACTAGTTCTCGCCCCGGGCCCTCTCTCCTGTGAGCAGTACTTC
15,.,TRBV4-1,.,TRBJ2-5,CASSQVGRAQETQYF,TGCGCCAGCAGCCAAGTCGGCAGGGCCCAAGAGACCCAGTACTTC
15,TRBD1,TRBV28,.,TRBJ2-2,CASSSDRGRAGELFF,TGTGCCAGCAGTTCGGACAGGGGGCGCGCCGGGGAGCTGTTTTTT
14,.,TRBV5-1,.,TRBJ1-1,CASSGKTENTEAFF,TGCGCCAGCAGCGGGAAGACAGAGAACACTGAAGCTTTCTTT
13,.,TRBV6-5,.,TRBJ2-1,CASSYAGYNEQFF,TGTGCCAGCAGTTACGCGGGGTACAATGAGCAGTTCTTC
16,TRBD2,TRBV25-1,.,TRBJ2-3,CASSAILAAPTDTQYF,TGTGCCAGCAGTGCAATCCTAGCGGCCCCCACAGATACGCAGTATTTT
14,.,TRBV5-6,.,TRBJ2-7,CASSLGRVSYEQYF,TGTGCCAGCAGCTTGGGACGGGTCTCCTACGAGCAGTACTTC
15,TRBD1,TRBV28,.,TRBJ1-5,CASSSGDRANQPQHF,TGTGCCAGCAGTTCCGGTGACAGGGCGAATCAGCCCCAGCATTTT
15,TRBD2,TRBV30,.,TRBJ2-5,CAWSGTSGVQETQYF,TGTGCCTGGAGTGGGACTAGCGGGGTACAAGAGACCCAGTACTTC
14,.,TRBV5-1,once,TRBJ2-1,CASSLYSRGHEQFF,TGCGCCAGCAGCTTGTACTCGCGGGGGCATGAGCAGTTCTTC
15,.,TRBV7-2,few,TRBJ1-1,CASSLGRGDNTEAFF,TGTGCCAGCAGCTTAGGACGGGGGGATAACACTGAAGCTTTCTTT
17,TRBD2,TRBV4-3,once,TRBJ2-1,CASSPPRLAGGYNEQFF,TGCGCCAGCAGCCCTCCTAGACTAGCGGGAGGCTACAATGAGCAGTTCTTC
13,TRBD1,TRBV10-3,.,TRBJ2-5,CAIRQGFGETQYF,TGTGCCATCAGACAGGGGTTTGGCGAGACCCAGTACTTC
15,TRBD1,TRBV19,.,TRBJ2-7,CASSIRDRGPYEQYF,TGTGCCAGTAGTATTCGGGACAGGGGGCCCTACGAGCAGTACTTC
15,TRBD2,TRBV25-1,.,TRBJ2-1,CASSPVLAGGNEQFF,TGTGCCAGCAGTCCCGTTCTAGCGGGAGGCAATGAGCAGTTCTTC
16,TRBD1,TRBV5-1,.,TRBJ2-1,CASSGRLRGPDNEQFF,TGCGCCAGCAGCGGACGTCTCAGGGGGCCGGACAATGAGCAGTTCTTC
17,TRBD1,TRBV12-5,.,TRBJ2-7,CASGLVPSGQGTYEQYF,TGTGCTAGTGGTTTGGTACCCTCGGGACAGGGGACGTACGAGCAGTACTTC
17,TRBD2,TRBV7-6,.,TRBJ2-7,CASSRPTSGGPSYEQYF,TGTGCCAGCAGCCGCCCGACTAGCGGGGGCCCCTCCTACGAGCAGTACTTC
16,TRBD1,TRBV27,.,TRBJ2-7,CASSLGERQGSYEQYF,TGTGCCAGCAGTTTAGGGGAGAGACAGGGTTCCTACGAGCAGTACTTC
14,.,TRBV4-1,.,TRBJ2-7,CASSSRGAGREQYF,TGCGCCAGCAGCTCCCGCGGGGCAGGGCGGGAGCAGTACTTC
16,TRBD1,TRBV30,.,TRBJ1-1,CAWSAPPDRGGTEAFF,TGTGCCTGGAGTGCCCCGCCGGACAGGGGGGGGACTGAAGCTTTCTTT
12,.,TRBV5-1,.,TRBJ1-1,CASSLGGHEAFF,TGCGCCAGCAGCTTGGGGGGACATGAAGCTTTCTTT
22,.,TRBV7-8,once,TRBJ1-5,CASSLGGRTVHHRGIGNQPQHF,TGTGCCAGCAGCTTAGGCGGGAGGACAGTCCACCATAGGGGTATAGGCAATCAGCCCCAGCATTTT
17,.,TRBV4-1,.,TRBJ2-1,CASSQDDPPESCYEQFF,TGCGCCAGCAGCCAAGACGACCCTCCGGAGAGCTGCTATGAGCAGTTCTTC
14,.,TRBV29-1,.,TRBJ2-5,CSVDPPPGCETQYF,TGCAGCGTTGATCCCCCCCCAGGGTGCGAGACCCAGTACTTC
14,.,TRBV7-9,.,TRBJ1-5,CASSLGGTYQPQHF,TGTGCCAGCAGCTTAGGGGGGACTTATCAGCCCCAGCATTTT